This is a list of T cell receptor beta chains from one sample in a study of blood T cells in healthy people across ages. TCRdb re-analysed the 5' RACE reads in MiXCR, keeping a single row per CDR3 protein. The profile shows roughly 800,000 distinct CDR3 sequences, 20% to 25% of them singletons. This sample also appeared in a second study, on T cells of mothers and their children.

The sequenced sample was blood. The source is a boy younger than 18 in good health. CDR3s include the opening cysteine and the closing phenylalanine or tryptophan. Each record gives: J gene, V gene, CDR3 protein.

>TRBJ1-1|TRBV20-1
CSALWRNTEAFF
>TRBJ2-1|TRBV29-1
CSVEGGEGSSYNEQFF
>TRBJ1-5|TRBV11-2
CASSLEVVGAWSNQPQHF
>-|TRBV5-4
CASSPAGGARTYEQYF
>TRBJ1-4|TRBV25-1
CASSELEDEKLFF
>TRBJ2-7|TRBV11-2
CASSPITDFSYEQYF
>-|TRBV20-1
CSALHDGTSGASSYEQYF
>TRBJ2-7|TRBV6-1
CASRTGLARGSYVQYF
>TRBJ1-4|TRBV2
CASRRSVNEKLFF
>TRBJ2-7|TRBV20-1
CSARDVAISYEQYF
>TRBJ1-1|TRBV5-1
CASSLLQTSNPKAFF
>TRBJ1-5|TRBV20-1
CSTTWGGQGHQPQHF
>TRBJ2-5|TRBV29-1
CSCSGRARETQYF
>TRBJ2-6|TRBV7-9
CASRSLWGSSGANVLTF
>TRBJ2-2|TRBV25-1
CASSGTGYTGELFF
>TRBJ2-5|TRBV5-6
CASIRQETRYF
>TRBJ1-2|TRBV5-6
CATNQGATYGYTF
>TRBJ2-7|TRBV28
CASSLQTRTGVWYF
>TRBJ2-5|TRBV11-1
CASSPRLATQETQYF
>TRBJ2-7|TRBV5-1
CASSLGGRRQYF
>TRBJ1-2|TRBV12-3/TRBV12-4
CASSPDRVYGYTF
>TRBJ2-1|TRBV13
CASSLVRRRRQFF
>TRBJ1-2|TRBV6-6
CASSYSSAGGYGYTF
>TRBJ2-3|TRBV2
CASRPGRITDTQYF
>TRBJ2-5|TRBV12-3/TRBV12-4
CATEQGGSKRETQYF
>TRBJ1-4|TRBV6-5
CASKRGDEKLFF
>-|TRBV29-1
CSAEPLEETQYF
>TRBJ2-5|TRBV12-3/TRBV12-4
CASVEGASGETQYF
>TRBJ2-5|TRBV5-1
CASSNGGGQETQYF
>TRBJ2-1|TRBV20-1
CSARTDSAISYNEQFF
>TRBJ1-2|TRBV2
CASSERDGYGYTF
>TRBJ2-3|TRBV11-2
CASSLGLSPSTDTQYF
>TRBJ1-1|TRBV4-1
CASSQDNSEAFF
>TRBJ1-3|TRBV7-8
CASSTPRDSSGNTIYF
>-|TRBV7-3
CASSPQGTLYNEQFF
>TRBJ2-2|TRBV29-1
CSVEDPGTARGELFF
>TRBJ2-3|TRBV5-5
CASSSEGAQADTQYF
>TRBJ1-6|TRBV9
CASSAGTGAYNSPLHF
>TRBJ2-5|TRBV10-3
CAINSGGNQETQYF
>TRBJ2-3|TRBV20-1
CSARIEDTQYF
>TRBJ2-5|TRBV11-3
CASSLLLAGGLETQYF
>TRBJ2-3|TRBV13
CASSFGGSFQYF
>TRBJ2-1|TRBV14
CASSQLGGVSYDEQFF
>TRBJ2-5|TRBV27
CASSLSRGGMGETQYF
>TRBJ2-5|TRBV12-3/TRBV12-4
CASIDRGGEETQYF
>TRBJ2-1|TRBV11-2
CASSLVSEYNQQFF
>TRBJ2-1|TRBV29-1
CSVAGTEGFYGNEQFF
>TRBJ2-5|TRBV6-1
CASRRATRGAQETQYF
>TRBJ2-5|TRBV28
CASWTDWGETQYF
>TRBJ2-5|TRBV28
CASSSTNQETQYF